Described below is a single T cell receptor beta chain sequence and its context. Antigen specificity is unknown. Splitting the CD4+ cells yielded a CD45RA+ naive subset and a CD45RA-negative memory subset. V lost 2 bases, J lost 4 bases, and 4 bases stayed unmatched. CDR1 is SEHNR and CDR2 is FQNEAQ in the germline V gene (reference sequence). The CDR3 sequence is 15 residues long. This sample is drawn from a study of shared clonotypes between healthy human individuals. About the study: Three plates were used per donor for CD4 naive, three for CD4 memory, two for CD8 naive and one for CD8 memory.

Method: immunoSEQ multiplex PCR; TCRdb's copy keeps in-frame clones and lacks some. Of a few million clones listed, approximately 93% are singletons. General study results and limits: In general, naive subsets displayed greater estimated richness than memory subsets did.

Sequencing was done on a sample of naive CD4+ T cells from PBMCs. Specified subset: CD45RA+ positively selected. The rearrangement uses TRBV7-9 and TRBJ1-4; 7 bases align to TRBD1. The TCR sequence derives from a man between 18 and 35 years old in good health. Some clones in this sample may be carry-over from other donors' samples. CDR3 amino acids: CASSLSQGDNEKLFF. The CDR3 DNA follows: TGTGCCAGCAGCTTAAGTCAGGGGGATAATGAAAAACTGTTTTTT. Variable domain in full (rest from reference TRBV7-9 and TRBJ1-4): DTGVSQNPRHKITKRGQNVTFRCDPISEHNRLYWYRQTLGQGPEFLTYFQNEAQLEKSRLLSDRFSAERPKGSFSTLEIQRTEQGDSAMYLCASSLSQGDNEKLFFGSGTQLSVL.